Each of the 32 T cell receptor beta chains below was sequenced from the same sample in a study of glioma-infiltrating T cells after dendritic cell vaccination. Documented time point: after dendritic cell vaccination, including at tumor progression/relapse. Profiling relied on immunoSEQ multiplex PCR, and the TCRdb table lists in-frame clones only, not all of them. The repertoire holds 50,000 to 60,000 clones, with roughly 83% as singletons. Material: blood, obtained after dendritic cell vaccination. All receptors come from a human donor with glioblastoma.

The gene calls are TRBV10-3 and TRBJ1-2; TRBD1 agrees at 8 bases. Per the germline V gene, CDR1 is ENHRY and CDR2 is SYGVKD. This CDR3 contains 16 residues. Unmatched junction bases numbered 17, after V lost 10 bases and J lost 4 bases. CDR3: CATEQDSPTGGYGYTF. The DNA for the CDR3 is TGTGCCACCGAGCAAGACAGTCCCACAGGGGGCTATGGCTACACCTTC.

This clone has more than one count but fewer than ten. The chain carries TRBV7-2 and TRBJ1-2; a weak D match, TRBD1 (6 bases). V was cut by 3 bases and J by 6 bases, with 14 bases left in between. Germline V CDR1 and CDR2: SGHTA, FQGNSA. The CDR3 length is 14 residues. The CDR3 DNA is TGTGCCAGCAGCTTGGAGAGGGGGATTGATGGCTACACCTTC. This codes for CASSLERGIDGYTF.

The rearrangement links TRBV29-1 to TRBJ2-3; TRBD1 might be the D (5 bases). The CDR3 length is 13 residues. Germline V CDR1 and CDR2: SQVTM, ANQGSEA. The V end was cut by 5 bases, the J end by 0 bases, with 9 bases between. The CDR3 sequence is CSVSTGSTDTQYF. Here the CDR3 DNA reads TGCAGCGTTTCCACAGGTAGCACAGATACGCAGTATTTT.

The chain joins TRBV7-2 to TRBJ2-7; 8 bases line up with TRBD2. The germline V gene has CDR1 SGHTA and CDR2 FQGNSA. Germline trimming cut 5 bases from V and 3 bases from J; bases unmatched to any gene: 6. CDR3 size: 14 residues. The DNA of the CDR3 is TGTGCCAGCAGCCTGAGGCTAGCGGGCTACGAGCAGTACTTC. Translation: CASSLRLAGYEQYF.

The chain is built from TRBV6-6 and TRBJ2-1; tentative D call: TRBD2 (7 bases). Germline lookup yields CDR1 MNHNY and CDR2 SVGAGI (reference sequence). The CDR3 runs to 16 residues. V was clipped by 6 bases and J by 5 bases, with 20 bases between them. CDR3 amino acids: CASRVWGGLRHNEQFF. The CDR3 nucleotides are TGTGCCAGCAGGGTTTGGGGGGGGCTAAGGCACAATGAGCAGTTCTTC.

The chain combines TRBV5-4 with TRBJ1-2; 8 nucleotides line up with TRBD1. Germline CDR1 SGHNT, CDR2 YYREEE (reference sequence). There are 14 residues in the CDR3. V lost 4 bases to trimming and J lost 8 bases; unmatched junction nucleotides: 10. This CDR3 reads CASSPPDRARGYTF. CDR3 in DNA: TGTGCCAGCAGCCCCCCGGACAGGGCGCGAGGCTACACCTTC. The variable domain in full, completed from reference TRBV5-4 and TRBJ1-2, reads ETGVTQSPTHLIKTRGQQVTLRCSSQSGHNTVSWYQQALGQGPQFIFQYYREEENGRGNFPPRFSGLQFPNYSSELNVNALELDDSALYLCASSPPDRARGYTFGSGTRLTVV.

The gene calls are TRBV5-1 and TRBJ2-7; unclear D gene. From germline, CDR1 is SGHRS and CDR2 YFSETQ. This CDR3 contains 12 residues. Trimming pared 1 base from V and 4 bases from J, leaving 6 bases between. The CDR3 DNA reads TGCGCCAGCAGCTTGAGCAGGTACGAGCAGTACTTC. Its protein product is CASSLSRYEQYF.

This clone has a handful of counts. The chain joins TRBV5-1 to TRBJ2-7, with D perhaps matching TRBD1 (8 bases). V shed 4 bases and J shed 0 bases, with 14 bases lying between them. CDR1 and CDR2 from the germline V gene are SGHRS and YFSETQ. The CDR3 contains 15 residues. The CDR3 reads CASSPAGQVSYEQYF. The CDR3 nucleotides are TGCGCCAGCAGCCCAGCGGGACAGGTCTCCTACGAGCAGTACTTC.

In this sample, this clone turned up once. CDR3 protein: CASSSGTGGGAFF. For the CDR3, the DNA is TGCGCCAGCAGCTCCGGGACAGGCGGAGGAGCTTTCTTT. This chain links TRBV5-1 with TRBJ1-1; 8 nucleotides match TRBD1. The CDR3 spans 13 residues. J was trimmed by 10 bases and V by 3 bases; bases with no gene match: 8. Looked up from germline, CDR1 is SGHRS and CDR2 is YFSETQ.

Only a few counts were recorded for this clone. The chain couples TRBV12-5 to TRBJ1-2; D unclear. The CDR3 loop spans 15 amino acids. Germline-derived CDR1 and CDR2 are LGHNT and FRNRAP. V was clipped by 2 bases and J by 4 bases, with 14 bases between them. The CDR3 here is CASGLSGGLFYGYTF. The CDR3 region has the DNA TGTGCTAGTGGTTTGAGCGGCGGACTGTTCTATGGCTACACCTTC.

The chain has TRBV5-8 and TRBJ1-3; no clear D gene. CDR1 SGHTS and CDR2 YDEGEE come from the germline V gene. With 0 bases removed from V and 5 bases from J, the gap between germline ends came to 6 bases. The CDR3 totals 13 residues. The CDR3 loop is CASSLGHRNTIYF. The DNA of the CDR3 is TGTGCCAGCAGCTTGGGACATCGAAACACCATATATTTT.

As DNA, the CDR3 is TGTGCCAGCAGCGGGGAGGGTACAGGGTACTATACCTACGAGCAGTACTTC. It specifies CASSGEGTGYYTYEQYF. The chain employs TRBV7-9 and TRBJ2-7; D might be TRBD2 (7 bases). Per the germline V gene, CDR1 is SEHNR and CDR2 is FQNEAQ (reference sequence). This CDR3 has 17 residues. V was cut by 5 bases and J by 2 bases, with 22 bases left in between. The complete variable domain, with remaining parts taken from reference TRBV7-9 and TRBJ2-7, reads DTGVSQNPRHKITKRGQNVTFRCDPISEHNRLYWYRQTLGQGPEFLTYFQNEAQLEKSRLLSDRFSAERPKGSFSTLEIQRTEQGDSAMYLCASSGEGTGYYTYEQYFGPGTRLTVT.

The chain links TRBV19 to TRBJ1-4, with a possible D match to TRBD1 (6 bases). This CDR3 region has 15 residues. Germline V gene lookup returns CDR1 LNHDA and CDR2 SQIVND (reference sequence). V lost 7 bases, J lost 6 bases, and 18 bases lay in between. The CDR3 DNA reads as TGTGCCAGTAAGCGTCGTGCAGGGGAAGATGAAAAACTGTTTTTT. As protein: CASKRRAGEDEKLFF.

This clone was recorded only once. The J gene is TRBJ1-6, the V gene TRBV30; D might be TRBD1 (6 bases). Germline V CDR1 and CDR2: GTSNPN, SVGIG (reference sequence). Trimming stripped 4 bases from V and 10 bases from J, with 20 bases between. The CDR3 length is 15 residues. The CDR3 DNA reads as TGTGCCTGGATGAATCACCGGGACATTCAATCACCCCTCCACTTT. It translates to CAWMNHRDIQSPLHF.

The chain joins TRBV29-1 to TRBJ1-2; 8 nucleotides line up with TRBD1. This CDR3 is built from 13 residues. With V trimmed by 6 bases and J by 4 bases, 7 bases remained unmatched. Germline V gene data show CDR1 as SQVTM and CDR2 as ANQGSEA. The CDR3 is CSVKGTGGYGYTF. CDR3 nucleotides: TGCAGCGTAAAGGGGACAGGCGGCTATGGCTACACCTTC.

The V gene is TRBV6-6, the J gene TRBJ1-4; 9 bases are a match to TRBD1. The CDR3 consists of 14 residues. Unmatched junction bases numbered 2, after V lost 2 bases and J lost 7 bases. CDR1 is MNHNY and CDR2 is SVGAGI in the germline V gene (reference sequence). CDR3 bases: TGTGCCAGCAGTTACGACAGGGGGAGTGAAAAACTGTTTTTT. This sequence encodes CASSYDRGSEKLFF.

The CDR3 DNA reads as TGTGCCAGCAGCTCCGGCCCAAGCGGGGATCCCTACGAGCAGTACTTC. Protein sequence: CASSSGPSGDPYEQYF. The chain couples TRBV11-3 to TRBJ2-7; 7 nucleotides align to TRBD2. The germline gives CDR1 SGHNT, CDR2 YENEEA. V lost 4 bases and J lost 2; bases outside the gene matches: 11. The CDR3 extends over 16 amino acids. The entire variable domain, with the rest obtained from reference TRBV11-3 and TRBJ2-7, is as follows: EAGVVQSPRYKIIEKKQPVAFWCNPISGHNTLYWYLQNLGQGPELLIRYENEEAVDDSQLPKDRFSAERLKGVDSTLKIQPAELGDSAVYLCASSSGPSGDPYEQYFGPGTRLTVT.

This clone was observed a few times. The V and J genes are TRBV18 and TRBJ1-6; the match to TRBD1 covers 7 bases. V lost 3 bases, J lost 8 bases, and 7 bases stayed unmatched. Germline V CDR1 and CDR2: KGHSH, LQKENI. CDR3 length: 15 amino acids. CDR3 sequence reads: CASSPRGDIYSPLHF. CDR3 bases: TGTGCCAGCTCACCCAGGGGGGACATCTATTCACCCCTCCACTTT.

This clone was detected a few times. J is TRBJ2-2 and V is TRBV19; maybe TRBD2 (5 bases). The V gene's germline CDR1 is LNHDA and CDR2 SQIVND (reference sequence). This CDR3 contains 18 residues. Trimming took off 0 bases at V and 5 bases at J, with 19 bases between the two ends. The CDR3: CASSIDSPMVEGTGELFF. CDR3 coding DNA: TGTGCCAGTAGTATAGATTCCCCTATGGTCGAGGGTACCGGGGAGCTGTTTTTT. The variable domain in full, completed from reference TRBV19 and TRBJ2-2, reads DGGITQSPKYLFRKEGQNVTLSCEQNLNHDAMYWYRQDPGQGLRLIYYSQIVNDFQKGDIAEGYSVSREKKESFPLTVTSAQKNPTAFYLCASSIDSPMVEGTGELFFGEGSRLTVL.

The chain is built from TRBV9 and TRBJ2-3, with TRBD2 matching 8 bases. There are 16 residues in the CDR3. Trimming at V came to 0 bases and at J to 5 bases, leaving 8 bases not matched to a gene. Germline assignment: CDR1 SGDLS and CDR2 YYNGEE. The CDR3 coding sequence is TGTGCCAGCAGCGTAGATTACGGGGGGGCTGAAGATACGCAGTATTTT. Translating gives CASSVDYGGAEDTQYF.

CDR3 region: CASSPRRGGNYNEQFF. Written as DNA, the CDR3 is TGTGCCAGCAGCCCGAGGAGGGGCGGGAACTACAATGAGCAGTTCTTC. The rearrangement uses TRBV9 and TRBJ2-1; a possible D gene is TRBD2 (6 bases). V lost 4 bases to trimming and J lost 3 bases, with 17 bases between them. The length of the CDR3 is 16 residues. Germline values: CDR1 SGDLS, CDR2 YYNGEE.

The chain has TRBV23-1 and TRBJ1-2; 8 bases match TRBD1. TRBV23-1 is assigned to the ORF class and has an uncertain function. V shed 0 bases, J shed 7 bases, and the junction held 4 bases outside the gene matches. The CDR3 runs to 14 residues. The CDR3 nucleotides are TGCGCCAGCAGTCAATCTGCAGGGGGCGGTGGCTACACCTTC. It translates to CASSQSAGGGGYTF.

In DNA, the CDR3 is TGTGCCAGCAGCTTAGGGACTAGCGGGGGAGATCAAGAGACCCAGTACTTC. Amino acids: CASSLGTSGGDQETQYF. V usage is TRBV7-2 and J usage is TRBJ2-5; TRBD2 aligns across 13 bases. The CDR3 sequence is 17 residues long. V was pared by 1 base and J by 2 bases, with 4 bases of the junction left unmatched. Germline V gene sequence: CDR1 SGHTA, CDR2 FQGNSA.

This clone was picked up a small number of times. The J gene is TRBJ1-4, the V gene TRBV19; 7 nucleotides line up with TRBD1. CDR3 length: 15 amino acids. Germline V CDR1 and CDR2: LNHDA, SQIVND (reference sequence). Trimming removed 7 bases from V and 6 bases from J; junction bases left unmatched: 11. The CDR3 reads CASTRGRTGDEKLFF. The CDR3 DNA follows: TGTGCCAGTACCAGAGGTCGGACAGGAGATGAAAAACTGTTTTTT.

This chain joins TRBV2 and TRBJ2-1; 11 positions agree with TRBD2. The junction had 3 bases not matched to a gene; V was cut back by 6 bases and J by 5 bases. From germline, CDR1 is SNHLY and CDR2 FYNNEI. The CDR3 loop spans 14 amino acids. The CDR3 sequence: CASSGTSGNNEQFF. The CDR3 coding sequence is TGTGCCAGCAGCGGGACTAGCGGAAACAATGAGCAGTTCTTC.

The chain employs TRBV29-1 and TRBJ1-2; no clear D. V was clipped by 2 bases and J by 2 bases, with 21 bases between them. Germline CDR1 is SQVTM and CDR2 is ANQGSEA. CDR3 length equals 17 residues. CDR3 in amino acids: CSVEPGWSVKRNYGYTF. The CDR3 DNA reads as TGCAGCGTTGAACCGGGGTGGAGCGTAAAAAGGAACTATGGCTACACCTTC.

The V call is TRBV7-3, the J call TRBJ2-1; a weak D match, TRBD2 (7 bases). CDR3 length equals 11 residues. V was trimmed by 5 bases and J by 10 bases, leaving 9 bases between them. Germline CDR1 SGHTA, CDR2 FQGTGA. The CDR3 loop is CASSGGGEQFF. The CDR3 bases are TGTGCCAGCAGCGGCGGGGGCGAGCAGTTCTTC.

J is TRBJ2-1 and V is TRBV4-1, with a possible D match to TRBD1 (6 bases). This CDR3 has 14 amino acids. V was shortened by 3 bases and J by 8 bases, with 14 bases between the two germline ends. CDR1 and CDR2 from the germline V gene are MGHRA and YSYEKL. CDR3: CASSHPPRGDEQFF. CDR3 in DNA: TGCGCCAGCAGCCACCCTCCCAGGGGCGATGAGCAGTTCTTC.

The chain combines TRBV30 with TRBJ2-2; a weak D match, TRBD2 (6 bases). The germline CDR1 and CDR2 sequences are GTSNPN and SVGIG (reference sequence). The length of the CDR3 is 14 residues. Trimming left V 0 bases short and J 6 bases short, with 11 bases between. As DNA, the CDR3 is TGTGCCTGGAGTGTACTGGAGGGGCCCGGGGAGCTGTTTTTT. Amino acids: CAWSVLEGPGELFF.

In this sample, this clone turned up a few times. The CDR3 loop is CASSLVDRGSEAFF. CDR3 bases: TGCGCCAGCAGCCTCGTGGACAGGGGGTCTGAAGCTTTCTTT. This sequence joins TRBV4-1 and TRBJ1-1; TRBD1 agrees at 10 bases. The CDR3 length is 14 residues. Germline loops: CDR1 MGHRA, CDR2 YSYEKL. The trim removed 4 bases at V and 6 bases at J, leaving 5 bases unmatched.

The chain combines TRBV30 with TRBJ1-1; TRBD1 might be the D (6 bases). The CDR3 is made up of 12 amino acids. Germline V gene sequence: CDR1 GTSNPN, CDR2 SVGIG (reference sequence). The CDR3 loop is CAAGGWDTEAFF. CDR3 coding DNA: TGTGCGGCGGGGGGCTGGGACACTGAAGCTTTCTTT.

The rearrangement joins TRBV4-1 to TRBJ2-7, with 8 nucleotides matching TRBD1. Germline V gene lookup returns CDR1 MGHRA and CDR2 YSYEKL. This CDR3 region has 17 residues. V trimming: 0 bases; J trimming: 6 bases; junction bases outside the gene matches: 13. The CDR3 here is CASSQDETFQGAGEQYF. The CDR3 nucleotides read TGCGCCAGCAGCCAAGATGAAACTTTTCAGGGGGCAGGCGAGCAGTACTTC.